The 25 T cell receptor beta chains listed next were all sequenced from one sample in a study of shared clonotypes between healthy human individuals (dated by TCRdb to between 2020 and 2021). Receptor amplification or capture employed the immunoSEQ multiplex PCR assay. Held by TCRdb, this immuneACCESS table contains in-frame sequences only and omits some clones. Under half of the omission traces to an unresolved V gene where checked; the cause of the rest is unknown. For this sample the table gives over 400,000 clones, of which 60% to 80% were detected only once. The ten largest clonotypes hold around 12% of the sample. Sequenced: PBMCs. These receptor sequences come from a woman in her 40s in good health. Some clones in this sample may be carry-over from other donors' samples.

The J gene is TRBJ2-7, the V gene TRBV14, with D perhaps TRBD2 (7 bases). Per germline, CDR1 SGHDN and CDR2 FVKESK. The CDR3 has 14 amino acids. V lost 4 bases and J 5 bases, leaving 15 bases between the germline ends. The CDR3 DNA sequence: TGTGCCAGCAGCCGGGGGGGCAGTATCCACGAGCAGTACTTC. Its translation: CASSRGGSIHEQYF.

This clone came up once. The chain is built from TRBV6-5 and TRBJ2-7, with 8 positions matching TRBD1. Losses at the gene ends were 6 bases for V and 4 bases for J; bases not matched to a gene: 8. This CDR3 spans 14 amino acids. CDR1 and CDR2 from the germline V gene are MNHEY and SVGAGI. The CDR3 loop is CASRVPGQEYEQYF. For the CDR3, the DNA is TGTGCCAGCAGAGTTCCGGGACAGGAATACGAGCAGTACTTC.

In regard to this clone: This same CDR3 is encoded by further DNA sequences in the sample. The chain joins TRBV5-1 to TRBJ2-7; D remains unclear. The CDR3 extends over 13 amino acids. Deletions cut 0 bases from V and 1 base from J, with 5 bases between. CDR1 and CDR2 from the germline V gene are SGHRS and YFSETQ. CDR3: CASSLEVSYEQYF. In nucleotides, the CDR3 is TGCGCCAGCAGCTTGGAGGTTTCCTACGAGCAGTACTTC.

The J gene is TRBJ2-7, the V gene TRBV30; D is undetermined. CDR3 length: 12 residues. CDR1 and CDR2 (germline): GTSNPN, SVGIG (reference sequence). V was cut by 0 bases and J by 6 bases, with 9 bases left in between. As DNA, the CDR3 is TGTGCCTGGAGTGTAAGCTTTTCCGAGCAGTACTTC. It is translated as CAWSVSFSEQYF.

This clone was found many times. This chain uses TRBV6-1 with TRBJ2-7; 9 bases line up with TRBD1. Germline V gene data show CDR1 as MNHNS and CDR2 as SASEGT. CDR3 length: 15 residues. J lost 4 bases, V lost 4 bases, and 8 bases had no gene match. DNA for the CDR3: TGTGCCAGCAGTGTGTCCGGGACAGGGTCGTACGAGCAGTACTTC. It yields the protein CASSVSGTGSYEQYF.

The J gene is TRBJ2-7, the V gene TRBV28, with 7 positions matching TRBD1. Germline CDR1 is MDHEN and CDR2 is SYDVKM. The CDR3 has 13 residues. V trimming: 7 bases; J trimming: 7 bases; junction bases outside the gene matches: 10. Here the CDR3 DNA reads TGTGCCAGCATTCAAACAGGGGTAGGGGAGCAGTACTTC. The encoded protein is CASIQTGVGEQYF.

This chain uses TRBV5-1 with TRBJ2-5, with 9 bases aligning to TRBD1. This CDR3 contains 14 residues. J gave up 9 bases and V 3 bases, and 9 bases lay outside the gene matches. Per the germline V gene, CDR1 is SGHRS and CDR2 is YFSETQ. CDR3 DNA: TGCGCCAGCAGCTGGGGGGACAGGGCGTGGGCCCAGTACTTC. It encodes CASSWGDRAWAQYF.

This chain connects TRBV19 to TRBJ2-7; maybe TRBD2 (5 bases). The CDR3 extends over 11 amino acids. Germline loops: CDR1 LNHDA, CDR2 SQIVND (reference sequence). The V and J ends lost 3 bases and 9 bases respectively, with 9 bases between them. CDR3 nucleotides: TGTGCCAGTAGTATCGGAGGAAGGCAGTACTTC. Protein: CASSIGGRQYF.

V gene TRBV15 combines with J gene TRBJ1-2; D might be TRBD1 (6 bases). Trimming stripped 3 bases from V and 4 bases from J, with 15 bases between. This CDR3 is 15 amino acids long. Germline CDR1 reads LNHNV; CDR2 reads YYDKDF (reference sequence). In DNA, the CDR3 is TGTGCCACCAGCAGGAGGTCCCCAGGGGCCTATGGCTACACCTTC. Translated, it gives CATSRRSPGAYGYTF. Looking up the rest from reference TRBV15 and TRBJ1-2 gives the full variable domain: DAMVIQNPRYQVTQFGKPVTLSCSQTLNHNVMYWYQQKSSQAPKLLFHYYDKDFNNEADTPDNFQSRRPNTSFCFLDIRSPGLGDTAMYLCATSRRSPGAYGYTFGSGTRLTVV.

This clone was seen once. V is TRBV5-6 and J is TRBJ2-6, with D possibly TRBD2 on 6 matching bases. The CDR3 is 15 amino acids. Germline CDR1 and CDR2: SGHDT and YYEEEE. The ends were cut back, 4 bases at V and 4 bases at J, with 12 bases in the middle. DNA of the CDR3: TGTGCCAGCAGCCCGGGGGTAACCGGGGCCAACGTCCTGACTTTC. Translating it yields CASSPGVTGANVLTF.

This chain links TRBV7-2 with TRBJ1-2, with 7 bases that match TRBD1. Unmatched junction bases numbered 8, after V lost 5 bases and J lost 8 bases. CDR1 is SGHTA, CDR2 FQGNSA, per germline. The CDR3 sequence is 13 residues long. CDR3 protein: CASSLDRVQGYTF. Written as DNA, the CDR3 is TGTGCCAGCAGCCTCGACAGGGTTCAAGGCTACACCTTC.

The V gene is TRBV6-6, the J gene TRBJ2-5; D perhaps matches TRBD1 (5 bases). Germline V lookup: CDR1 MNHNY, CDR2 SVGAGI (reference sequence). V gave up 2 bases and J gave up 4 bases, with 11 bases separating them. This CDR3 comprises 14 residues. CDR3 nucleotides: TGTGCCAGCAGTTACAAGGACACTCTAGAGACCCAGTACTTC. Translated, it gives CASSYKDTLETQYF.

This chain uses TRBV7-9 with TRBJ1-4, with a weak D call TRBD1 (5 bases). V lost 5 bases and J 3 bases, leaving 13 bases between the germline ends. The CDR3 consists of 15 residues. Germline assignment: CDR1 SEHNR and CDR2 FQNEAQ (reference sequence). This CDR3 is CASSPGTAPNEKLFF. For the CDR3, the DNA is TGTGCCAGCAGCCCCGGGACTGCTCCTAATGAAAAACTGTTTTTT.

The V call is TRBV25-1, the J call TRBJ2-7; either TRBD1 or TRBD2 may fit D (5 bases each). The CDR3 has 15 residues. Deletions cut 3 bases from V and 3 bases from J, with 15 bases between. Germline V gene sequence: CDR1 MGHDK, CDR2 SYGVNS. The CDR3 region is CASSDRGEWYYEQYF. CDR3 sequence (DNA): TGTGCCAGCAGTGACCGAGGGGAGTGGTACTACGAGCAGTACTTC.

The chain recombines TRBV5-1 with TRBJ2-1; D might be TRBD1 or TRBD2, each matching 7 bases. V lost 4 bases and J 9 bases, leaving 26 bases between the germline ends. Looked up from germline, CDR1 is SGHRS and CDR2 is YFSETQ. The CDR3 spans 17 residues. CDR3 bases: TGCGCCAGCAGCCCCTCTAGTCGCCTAGCAGGGGGGGGTGAGCAGTTCTTC. Translated, it gives CASSPSSRLAGGGEQFF.

CDR3 region: CASSSRTANYGYTF. CDR3 nucleotides: TGTGCCAGCAGCTCGCGGACAGCCAACTATGGCTACACCTTC. The J gene is TRBJ1-2, the V gene TRBV9, with a tentative D call TRBD1 (6 bases). Trimming removed 4 bases from V and 2 bases from J, with 12 bases in between. From germline, CDR1 is SGDLS and CDR2 YYNGEE. The CDR3 is 14 residues long.

The V and J genes are TRBV27 and TRBJ2-1, with D maybe TRBD2 (6 bases). CDR3 length equals 13 residues. The germline V and J ends were trimmed by 5 bases and 4 bases, with 9 bases remaining between them. Germline CDR1 is MNHEY and CDR2 is SMNVEV (reference sequence). CDR3 coding DNA: TGTGCCAGCAGTAGTAGCGGTTACAATGAGCAGTTCTTC. Translating it yields CASSSSGYNEQFF.

J is TRBJ2-5 and V is TRBV10-2, with 8 positions matching TRBD2. This CDR3 region has 14 residues. The J segment lost 3 bases and the V segment lost 2 bases, leaving 2 bases of the junction unmatched. In germline, CDR1 is WSHSY, CDR2 SAAADI. CDR3 amino acids: CASSEIGGEETQYF. As DNA, the CDR3 is TGCGCCAGCAGTGAGATCGGGGGGGAAGAGACCCAGTACTTC.

The CDR3 DNA is TGTGCCAGTAGTAGGAGCCAAGTAACTAATGAAAAACTGTTTTTT. The encoded protein is CASSRSQVTNEKLFF. The rearrangement joins TRBV19 to TRBJ1-4; D ambiguous. In germline, CDR1 is LNHDA, CDR2 SQIVND (reference sequence). Trimming took off 4 bases at V and 1 base at J, with 10 bases between the two ends. The length of the CDR3 is 15 residues.

This rearrangement joins TRBV11-3 to TRBJ2-7, with D possibly TRBD1 on 6 matching bases. Trimming removed 5 bases at V and 1 base at J, with 15 bases between. There are 15 residues in the CDR3. CDR1 is SGHNT, CDR2 YENEEA, per germline. The DNA for the CDR3 is TGTGCCAGCAGCCCCGGGACAACGAATTCCTACGAGCAGTACTTC. Translation gives CASSPGTTNSYEQYF.

The chain links TRBV28 to TRBJ2-7; 7 bases are a match to TRBD2. Trimming took 4 bases from V and 6 from J; bases not matched to a gene: 6. This CDR3 region has 13 residues. Germline V gene lookup returns CDR1 MDHEN and CDR2 SYDVKM. The CDR3 DNA follows: TGTGCCAGCAGTTGGGGGGGAAAGTTCGAGCAGTACTTC. Encoded protein: CASSWGGKFEQYF. The entire variable domain, with the rest obtained from reference TRBV28 and TRBJ2-7, is as follows: DVKVTQSSRYLVKRTGEKVFLECVQDMDHENMFWYRQDPGLGLRLIYFSYDVKMKEKGDIPEGYSVSREKKERFSLILESASTNQTSMYLCASSWGGKFEQYFGPGTRLTVT.

This chain connects TRBV1 to TRBJ2-1. TRBV1 is annotated as a pseudogene. The CDR3 is 11 amino acids. CDR3 in amino acids: CTSSLSYDKFF. The CDR3 DNA sequence: TGCACCAGCAGCCTGTCTTACGATAAGTTCTTC.

This rearrangement joins TRBV14 to TRBJ2-7; perhaps D is TRBD1 or TRBD2 (6 bases each). Trimming left V 1 base short and J 1 base short, with 11 bases between. There are 15 residues in the CDR3. Germline V gene lookup returns CDR1 SGHDN and CDR2 FVKESK. CDR3 sequence (DNA): TGTGCCAGCAGCCAAGTTGGAGGGGGATCCTACGAGCAGTACTTC. It specifies CASSQVGGGSYEQYF.

The chain has TRBV7-5 and TRBJ2-5; the table calls TRBD2, which could not be checked here. TRBV7-5 has pseudogene status. The length of the CDR3 is 18 residues. DNA for the CDR3: TGTGTCAGAAGCTTAGCGCATATTGGCGGGAGGGCCGGGGAGACCCAGTACTTC. Encoded protein: CVRSLAHIGGRAGETQYF.

The V call is TRBV14, the J call TRBJ2-7, with D possibly being TRBD1 (5 bases). This CDR3 has 14 amino acids. The V end lost 4 bases, the J end lost 6 bases, and 16 bases lay between the germline ends. The germline V gene encodes CDR1 SGHDN and CDR2 FVKESK. The CDR3 sequence: CASSPTVLWLEQYF. The DNA of the CDR3 is TGTGCCAGCAGCCCGACAGTTCTGTGGCTCGAGCAGTACTTC.